The 8 T cell receptor beta chains below all came from one sample that was sequenced in a study of CD8 T cells in ankylosing spondylitis. TCRdb redid the calling of the 5' RACE reads with MiXCR, one entry per CDR3 protein. The repertoire includes about 140,000 distinct CDR3 sequences, 6.5% to 8.5% of them detected once, and 7.3% sits in the top ten. Input material: synovial fluid, either unsorted or a sorted T cell fraction (not recorded which). The receptors shown here come from a male donor with ankylosing spondylitis.

This clonotype was seen only a few times. This sequence joins TRBV2 and TRBJ1-1, with no clear D. This CDR3 is built from 13 residues. Trimming took 6 bases from V and 3 from J, leaving 11 bases between them. Germline V gene data show CDR1 as SNHLY and CDR2 as FYNNEI. CDR3 coding DNA: TGTGCCAGCAGGATTAGACGGGACACTGAAGCTTTCTTT. This gives the protein CASRIRRDTEAFF.

For this clonotype: Relative to the germline gene, one junction end is altered; a read error may explain this. The J gene is TRBJ2-7, the V gene TRBV6-2 or TRBV6-3, with D uncertain. This CDR3 is built from 11 residues. CDR1 is MNHEY and CDR2 is SVGEGT in the germline V gene. The CDR3 DNA reads TGTGCCAGCAGTTACTCCTTCGAGCAGTACTTC. This gives the protein CASSYSFEQYF.

This clonotype has only a few counts. A read error may account for a junction end that differs from germline. The chain combines TRBV7-7 with TRBJ2-5; TRBD1 matches 10 bases. Germline values: CDR1 SSHAT, CDR2 FNYEAQ (reference sequence). CDR3 length: 15 residues. CDR3 DNA: TGTGCTAGCAGCTTAGGGGGGACAGGGGAAGAGACCCAGTACTTC. It yields the protein CASSLGGTGEETQYF.

This chain joins TRBV11-2 and TRBJ2-7; no clear D gene. In germline, CDR1 is SGHAT, CDR2 FQNNGV. V dropped 5 bases and J dropped 2 bases, with 10 bases sitting between them. The CDR3 extends over 13 amino acids. This CDR3 reads CASSRDTAYEQYF. The CDR3 nucleotides are TGTGCCAGCAGCCGAGACACAGCCTACGAGCAGTACTTC. Complete variable domain (other parts from reference TRBV11-2 and TRBJ2-7): EAGVAQSPRYKIIEKRQSVAFWCNPISGHATLYWYQQILGQGPKLLIQFQNNGVVDDSQLPKDRFSAERLKGVDSTLKIQPAKLEDSAVYLCASSRDTAYEQYFGPGTRLTVT.

This clonotype was picked up many times. The chain employs TRBV5-1 and TRBJ2-2; the D gene is possibly TRBD1 (5 bases). Germline loops: CDR1 SGHRS, CDR2 YFSETQ. This CDR3 has 13 amino acids. Trimming took off 7 bases at V and 1 base at J, with 8 bases between the two ends. This CDR3 reads CASATGNTGELFF. CDR3 in DNA: TGCGCCAGCGCTACAGGGAACACCGGGGAGCTGTTTTTT.

The chain combines TRBV6-2 or TRBV6-3 with TRBJ1-2; D unresolved. V lost 1 base and J lost 4, with 4 bases in between. The CDR3 extends over 12 amino acids. CDR1 is MNHEY, CDR2 SVGEGT, per germline. The chain's CDR3 is CASSYYTYGYTF. CDR3 bases: TGTGCCAGCAGTTACTACACCTATGGCTACACCTTC.

This clonotype occurred many times. CDR3 in amino acids: CSAGRSSGNTIYF. DNA of the CDR3: TGCAGTGCTGGGCGCAGCTCTGGAAACACCATATATTTT. The V and J genes are TRBV20-1 and TRBJ1-3; D unresolved. CDR1 is DFQATT and CDR2 is SNEGSKA in the germline V gene (reference sequence). Trimming removed 5 bases from V and 0 bases from J, with 8 bases in between. The CDR3 length is 13 residues.

The table lists this clonotype with a few counts. The rearrangement joins TRBV20-1 to TRBJ2-1; D is ambiguous. Germline-derived CDR1 and CDR2 are DFQATT and SNEGSKA (reference sequence). The CDR3 is 11 residues long. V was trimmed by 5 bases and J by 7 bases, leaving 9 bases between them. The CDR3 loop is CSAPPINEQFF. The CDR3, as DNA: TGCAGTGCTCCCCCTATAAATGAGCAGTTCTTC.